This T cell receptor (beta chain) emerged from a study of Graves' ophthalmopathy and Graves' hyperthyroidism (dated by TCRdb to the late 2010s). With respect to the entire study: Stable hyperthyroidism was defined as no progression to ophthalmopathy within 18 months of follow-up. The study used signatures of the TCR beta repertoire to tell Graves' ophthalmopathy apart from Graves' hyperthyroidism and to predict which patients would progress to ophthalmopathy. In total, 135 blood samples were TCR-sequenced: 40 to 45 ophthalmopathy, under 85 hyperthyroidism and roughly 17 hyperthyroidism-to-ophthalmopathy patients. To explore V-J signatures that separate ophthalmopathy from hyperthyroidism, a discovery set of about a hundred patients was enrolled, consisting of fewer than 45 with ophthalmopathy and roughly 57 with stable hyperthyroidism. An independent validation cohort comprised 18 hyperthyroidism patients and some 16 patients who later progressed from hyperthyroidism to ophthalmopathy. T-cell repertoires of thyroid tissue and blood were compared in over 5 hyperthyroidism patients. After sampling, hyperthyroidism patients received methimazole starting at 30 mg daily, and ophthalmopathy patients received high-dose intravenous methylprednisolone.

Patients with hyperthyroidism were aged 18 to 65 years, had been newly diagnosed, and had a disease duration of less than 2 months. Anyone with other autoimmune diseases, uncontrolled infections, pregnancy or lactation was excluded from the study. Diagnosis was based on clinical symptoms, serum thyroxine, TRAb, thyroid ultrasound and orbital computed tomography. Total RNA was extracted using Trizol reagent, and RNA quality was checked on an Agilent 2100 Bioanalyzer. Findings and caveats that apply to the study as a whole: In validation, the model predicted ophthalmopathy progression with nearly 71% sensitivity and about 73% specificity; some twelve predicted patients were CT-confirmed with GO in a median of approximately six months. Ophthalmopathy was separated from stable hyperthyroidism by the 13-signature model with around 89% sensitivity and roughly 82% specificity in cross-validation and with 80%/75% in the test set. No statistical method was used to set the sample size in advance, and the investigators knew which group each participant was assigned to. Most expanded thyroid clonotypes with frequency above 0.001 were also detected in blood, suggesting blood repertoires may reflect the thyroid immune response.

Comments on this clonotype: The target of this receptor is not known. No qualities accompany the bases; no much larger clone lies one base away.

For repertoire sequencing, the TCR beta CDR3 regions were amplified from RNA transcripts. The first round of RT-PCR was done with HTBI primers and the Qiagen OneStep RT-PCR kit, and was followed by a second round of multiplex PCR, then size selection and purification. The libraries underwent paired-end sequencing with 100 bp reads on an Illumina HiSeq2000. Processing in the source paper ran as follows. SOAPnuke was used to process the reads, removing any read that contained adapters or uncalled bases, had a mean Phred below 15, or lacked an exact match to the constant primer or identifier. High-quality paired reads were merged with COPE v1.2.5. Each unique nucleotide sequence was treated as a clonotype, and MiTCR v1.1 was used to align the clonotypes to the IMGT TRB V, D and J references. The analysis was limited to V-J combinations with a frequency above 0.0001, which together covered 99.2% of repertoires. For each V-J combination, a TCR clonal expansion and chaos score was defined as the ratio of F50 clonal expansion to chaos observed in the TCRdist matrix. Welch's t-statistics and random forest were used to narrow the features down to about a dozen V-J combinations, which were then fed into a naive Bayes classifier. Thyroid-blood repertoire similarity was quantified with the Morisita-Horn index. The public reads were quality trimmed at Q25 with fastp and then assembled into clones with MiXCR by TCRdb, keeping productive beta chains. Entries are consolidated by CDR3 protein sequence, retaining the most common genes and DNA. The V and J calls were determined by TCRdb, not by the authors. The table for this sample lists over a million distinct CDR3 sequences; approximately 35% of them were counted only once. Around 10% of the sample belongs to the ten largest clones.

This TCR was sampled from an adult man with Graves' hyperthyroidism. Material: peripheral blood or thyroid tissue (not recorded which).

The CDR3 region has the sequence CASRRGEDQPQHF. The DNA sequence reads TGTGCCAGCAGGAGGGGGGAAGATCAGCCCCAGCATTTT. This chain is built from TRBV2 and TRBJ1-5, and the D gene may be TRBD1, 6 bases matching. CDR1 and CDR2 were assigned from the germline V gene as SNHLY and FYNNEI. The junction carries 11 bases between V and J, which are trimmed by 6 bases and 5 bases respectively. Counted from cysteine to phenylalanine, this CDR3 has 13 amino acids. CDR3 DNA only is kept here, 39 bases in frame from base 1.